This TCR beta chain was recorded in a study of blood T cells in healthy people across ages. With a J-beta primer mix and a sample-barcoded 5' primer, a second PCR ran 7 to 11 cycles. Researchers report that a template-switch adaptor with 12 random nucleotides tagged each cDNA molecule. TCRdb recomputed calls from the 5' RACE reads with MiXCR, one row per CDR3 protein. Altogether hundreds of thousands of distinct CDR3 sequences are present, under 45% being singletons, with the ten largest covering nearly 20%. Study results and limitations: As age increased, TCR beta diversity per million T cells fell in a roughly linear fashion.

With respect to this clonotype: The antigen is not known.

This CDR3 spans 14 amino acids. The receptor comes from a man between 60 and 75 years old in good health. Specimen: blood. This sequence joins TRBV21-1 and TRBJ1-2; whether TRBD1, the table's D call, matches the DNA was not checked. TRBV21-1 is classified as a pseudogene. CDR3 region: CASRPGHCYYGYTF. CDR3 in DNA: TGTGCCAGCAGACCGGGACACTGCTACTATGGCTACACCTTC.